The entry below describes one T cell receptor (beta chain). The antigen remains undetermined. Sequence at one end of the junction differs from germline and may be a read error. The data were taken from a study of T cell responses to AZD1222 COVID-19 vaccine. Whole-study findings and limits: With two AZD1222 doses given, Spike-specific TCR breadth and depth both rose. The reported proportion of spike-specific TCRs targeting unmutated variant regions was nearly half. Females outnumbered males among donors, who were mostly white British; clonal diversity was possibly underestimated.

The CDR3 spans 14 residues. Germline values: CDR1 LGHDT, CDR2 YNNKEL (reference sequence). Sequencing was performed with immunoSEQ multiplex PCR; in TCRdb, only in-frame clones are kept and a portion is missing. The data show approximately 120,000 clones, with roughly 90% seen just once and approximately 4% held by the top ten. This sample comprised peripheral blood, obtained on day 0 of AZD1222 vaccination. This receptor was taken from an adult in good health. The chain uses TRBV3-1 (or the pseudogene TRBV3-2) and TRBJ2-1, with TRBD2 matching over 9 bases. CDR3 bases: TGTGCCAGCAGCCAAGAAAATAGCGGGAGCTATAAACTCTTC. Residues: CASSQENSGSYKLF.